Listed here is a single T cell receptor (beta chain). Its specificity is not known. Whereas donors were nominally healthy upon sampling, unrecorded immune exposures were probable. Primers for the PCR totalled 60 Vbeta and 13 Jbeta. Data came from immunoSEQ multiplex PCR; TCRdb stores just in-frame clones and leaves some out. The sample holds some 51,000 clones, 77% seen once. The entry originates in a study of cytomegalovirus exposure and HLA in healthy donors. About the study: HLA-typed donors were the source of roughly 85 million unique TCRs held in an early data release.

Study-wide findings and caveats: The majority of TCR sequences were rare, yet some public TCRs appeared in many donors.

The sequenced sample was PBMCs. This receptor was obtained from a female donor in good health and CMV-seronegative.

Here the CDR3 reads CSVTGTRKGAGELFF. CDR3 nucleotide sequence: TGCAGCGTGACCGGGACACGGAAGGGAGCCGGGGAGCTGTTTTTT. This chain joins TRBV29-1 and TRBJ2-2, with D possibly being TRBD1 (6 bases). This CDR3 contains 15 residues. The germline CDR1 and CDR2 sequences are SQVTM and ANQGSEA. Trimming pared 6 bases from V and 6 bases from J, leaving 20 bases between.